The 28 T cell receptor beta chains presented below share a single source sample, sequenced in a study of immune heterogeneity within non-small cell lung tumors. Each sample used about 0.55 ug of genomic DNA from bulk tumor tissue. Biopsy collection occurred during surgery, with several far-apart biopsies per primary tumor. Before undergoing curative surgery, patients had newly diagnosed non-small cell lung cancer that was untreated. It was with 32 V and 13 J primers that multiplex PCR amplified TCR beta CDR3. TCRdb passed the multiplex PCR reads through MiXCR, listing each CDR3 protein once. The data hold around 6,700 distinct CDR3 sequences, with around a fifth observed a single time. The sample consisted of lung tumor tissue. Receptors originate from a man in his 70s with non-small cell lung cancer.

Turning to this clonotype: A clone one base away is much larger, so this may be a read error. The CDR3 is CASSSGQVNTIYF. CDR3 DNA: TGTGCCAGCAGCTCCGGACAGGTAAACACCATATATTTT. The chain uses TRBV7-2 and TRBJ1-3; 7 bases fit TRBD1. This CDR3 spans 13 amino acids. The junction had 3 bases not matched to a gene; V was cut back by 4 bases and J by 6 bases. CDR1 is SGHTA, CDR2 FQGNSA, per germline.

As to this clonotype: A clone one base away is much larger, so this may be a read error. The J gene is TRBJ2-2, the V gene TRBV24-1; tentative D call: TRBD2 (5 bases). The germline V gene has CDR1 KGHDR and CDR2 SFDVKD. The CDR3 extends over 16 amino acids. This CDR3 reads CATSDPGLANTWELFF. CDR3 nucleotides: TGTGCCACCAGTGACCCCGGACTGGCGAACACCTGGGAGCTGTTTTTT.

In the case of this clonotype: Given a much more abundant clone one base away, this may be a read error. V usage is TRBV20-1 and J usage is TRBJ2-3; no definite D call. The CDR3 covers 11 residues. Germline V CDR1 and CDR2: DFQATT, SNEGSKA (reference sequence). CDR3 loop: CSAPEGPRRLF. CDR3 in DNA: TGCAGTGCACCCGAAGGGCCCCGCCGGCTATTT.

In its sample, this clonotype was seen many times. The rearrangement uses TRBV20-1 and TRBJ2-1; maybe TRBD2 (6 bases). Per germline, CDR1 DFQATT and CDR2 SNEGSKA (reference sequence). CDR3 length: 13 amino acids. V was clipped by 7 bases and J by 4 bases, with 14 bases between them. CDR3 sequence: CSGLGGFYNEQFF. The CDR3 coding sequence is TGCAGTGGGTTGGGAGGTTTTTACAATGAGCAGTTCTTC.

There are a few counts of this clonotype. A much larger clone is a single base away; this may be a read error. The gene calls are TRBV19 and TRBJ2-7; D call uncertain. The CDR3 spans 15 residues. Germline V lookup: CDR1 LNHDA, CDR2 SQIVND (reference sequence). Trimming removed 4 bases from V and 5 bases from J, with 18 bases in between. CDR3 DNA sequence: TGTGCCAGTAGTACAGATTACAGATTCGGGCACGAGCAGTACTTC. Protein sequence: CASSTDYRFGHEQYF.

This clonotype is medium-sized in the sample. The V and J genes are TRBV27 and TRBJ1-6, with 7 bases that match TRBD1. CDR3 length equals 19 residues. Germline V CDR1 and CDR2: MNHEY, SMNVEV (reference sequence). V trimming: 4 bases; J trimming: 0 bases; junction bases outside the gene matches: 12. The CDR3 DNA reads as TGTGCCAGCAGTTACCTTCGGATGGGACAGAGCTCCTATAATTCACCCCTCCACTTT. Translating gives CASSYLRMGQSSYNSPLHF.

This clonotype rates as medium-sized. This chain uses TRBV6-1 with TRBJ2-7, with a possible D match to TRBD1 (6 bases). The germline gives CDR1 MNHNS, CDR2 SASEGT. The CDR3 is 11 amino acids. V dropped 8 bases and J dropped 5 bases, with 10 bases sitting between them. Written as DNA, the CDR3 is TGTGCCAGCCGGCGACAGGACGAGCAGTACTTC. Translation: CASRRQDEQYF.

This clonotype is judged medium-sized. J is TRBJ1-1 and V is TRBV7-3; TRBD1 might be the D (5 bases). V dropped 5 bases and J dropped 4 bases, with 14 bases sitting between them. Germline CDR1 reads SGHTA; CDR2 reads FQGTGA. CDR3 size: 14 residues. This chain's CDR3 is CASSETGHATEAFF. The CDR3 coding sequence is TGTGCCAGCAGCGAAACAGGCCACGCCACTGAAGCTTTCTTT.

Many counts were recorded for this clonotype. The rearrangement joins TRBV6-1 to TRBJ2-1, with D hard to call. Deletions cut 3 bases from V and 1 base from J, with 13 bases between. Germline V lookup: CDR1 MNHNS, CDR2 SASEGT. The CDR3 runs 16 residues. This chain's CDR3 is CASSDRGRISYNEQFF. CDR3 DNA: TGTGCCAGCAGTGATAGAGGTAGGATTTCCTACAATGAGCAGTTCTTC.

By share, this clonotype counts as medium-sized. The V gene is TRBV20-1, the J gene TRBJ1-5; D is unclear. V lost 0 bases to trimming and J lost 0 bases, with 12 bases between them. CDR3 length equals 16 residues. Germline lookup yields CDR1 DFQATT and CDR2 SNEGSKA (reference sequence). CDR3 sequence (DNA): TGCAGTGCTAGAGACTCCACTTTTTATAGCAATCAGCCCCAGCATTTT. It specifies CSARDSTFYSNQPQHF.

Judged by abundance, this clonotype is large (0.1 to 1%). The chain links TRBV10-3 to TRBJ2-7; 7 bases align to TRBD1. The J segment lost 7 bases and the V segment lost 8 bases, leaving 17 bases of the junction unmatched. This CDR3 has 15 amino acids. Germline-derived CDR1 and CDR2 are ENHRY and SYGVKD. The CDR3 nucleotides read TGTGCCATCGCTATGACGGGGACAGACACTCGAGAGCAGTACTTC. Its protein product is CAIAMTGTDTREQYF.

This clonotype is medium-sized (0.01 to 0.1%) by share. This chain links TRBV29-1 with TRBJ1-2; D remains unclear. The CDR3 covers 11 residues. The germline V and J ends were trimmed by 5 bases and 2 bases, with 6 bases remaining between them. From germline, CDR1 is SQVTM and CDR2 ANQGSEA. The chain's CDR3 is CSVWGNYGYTF. Here the CDR3 DNA reads TGCAGCGTTTGGGGAAACTATGGCTACACCTTC.

Comments on this clonotype: It may be a read error: a sequence one base away is much more abundant. This rearrangement joins TRBV20-1 to TRBJ2-1; maybe TRBD2 (6 bases). The germline V gene encodes CDR1 DFQATT and CDR2 SNEGSKA (reference sequence). The CDR3 extends over 12 amino acids. The CDR3 spells CIASVNPYEQFF. The DNA for the CDR3 is TGCATTGCTAGCGTAAACCCTTATGAGCAGTTCTTC.

The CDR3 loop reads CASTPQQGTNYGYTF. The DNA of the CDR3 is TGTGCCAGCACCCCGCAGCAGGGGACGAACTATGGCTACACCTTC. The rearrangement links TRBV12-3 or TRBV12-4 to TRBJ1-2; D may be TRBD1 (6 bases). CDR3 length equals 15 residues. With 7 bases removed from V and 2 bases from J, the gap between germline ends came to 17 bases.

This clonotype is medium-sized by share. The chain couples TRBV2 to TRBJ2-7; D is undetermined. In germline, CDR1 is SNHLY, CDR2 FYNNEI. This CDR3 has 11 amino acids. V was shortened by 8 bases and J by 4 bases, with 9 bases between the two germline ends. CDR3 sequence (DNA): TGTGCCAGCGCTCTACGGTACGAGCAGTACTTC. Translation: CASALRYEQYF.

This clonotype was seen repeatedly, ten times or more. The V gene is TRBV5-8, the J gene TRBJ2-1, with 7 positions matching TRBD2. Germline V gives CDR1 SGHTS, CDR2 YDEGEE. The CDR3 has 14 amino acids. V lost 1 base and J lost 4; bases outside the gene matches: 2. The CDR3 reads CASSLQRGYNEQFF. The CDR3 DNA sequence: TGTGCCAGCAGCTTGCAGCGGGGTTACAATGAGCAGTTCTTC.

This clonotype was seen ten or more times. The chain uses TRBV9 and TRBJ2-1; TRBD1 matches 7 bases. The CDR3 runs 11 residues. Per germline, CDR1 SGDLS and CDR2 YYNGEE. V lost 4 bases to trimming and J lost 12 bases; unmatched junction nucleotides: 4. CDR3 residues: CASSRGLVQFF. CDR3 nucleotide sequence: TGTGCCAGCAGCAGGGGGCTCGTGCAGTTCTTC.

Relative to its sample, this clonotype is medium-sized. The chain is built from TRBV20-1 and TRBJ2-3; TRBD1 is a possible D gene (6 bases). CDR1 is DFQATT and CDR2 is SNEGSKA in the germline V gene (reference sequence). The V and J ends lost 3 bases and 2 bases respectively, with 12 bases between them. The CDR3 sequence is 14 residues long. CDR3 nucleotide sequence: TGCAGTGCTAGTGGGGACACCGACACAGATACGCAGTATTTT. It encodes CSASGDTDTDTQYF.

In the case of this clonotype: This could be a read error, since a much larger clone is one nucleotide away. The chain combines TRBV6-6 with TRBJ2-7, with D possibly being TRBD2 (7 bases). With 0 bases removed from V and 7 bases from J, the gap between germline ends came to 19 bases. Per the germline V gene, CDR1 is MNHNY and CDR2 is SVGAGI (reference sequence). This CDR3 has 16 amino acids. CDR3 residues: CASSYSLSGGLMEQYF. The CDR3 DNA reads as TGTGCCAGCAGTTACTCCCTATCGGGGGGCCTTATGGAGCAGTACTTC.

Many counts were recorded for this clonotype. The chain employs TRBV24-1 and TRBJ1-1, with a weak D call TRBD1 (5 bases). Trimming cost V 9 bases and J 1 base, with 14 bases left between them. CDR3 size: 14 residues. Germline V lookup: CDR1 KGHDR, CDR2 SFDVKD. The CDR3: CATRGGTGNTEAFF. The CDR3 DNA reads TGTGCCACCCGTGGGGGGACGGGGAACACTGAAGCTTTCTTT.

The chain recombines TRBV5-1 with TRBJ1-4; 11 bases match TRBD1. V lost 5 bases, J lost 12 bases, and 6 bases stayed unmatched. Germline loops: CDR1 SGHRS, CDR2 YFSETQ. This CDR3 comprises 13 residues. For the CDR3, the DNA is TGCGCCAGCAGGCTAGGACAGGGGGCGGAACTGTTTTTT. This sequence encodes CASRLGQGAELFF.

By sample share, this clonotype is medium-sized (0.01 to 0.1%). This chain joins TRBV18 and TRBJ1-1; D call uncertain. V was shortened by 3 bases and J by 0 bases, with 11 bases between the two germline ends. The CDR3 covers 15 residues. The V gene's germline CDR1 is KGHSH and CDR2 LQKENI. CDR3 nucleotide sequence: TGTGCCAGCTCACCTAGGGCTGATATGAACACTGAAGCTTTCTTT. This translates into CASSPRADMNTEAFF.

Remarks on this clonotype: A much larger clone is a single base away; this may be a read error. This sequence joins TRBV5-6 and TRBJ1-5; 8 positions agree with TRBD1. Germline CDR1 and CDR2: SGHDT and YYEEEE. CDR3 size: 14 residues. The CDR3 sequence: CASSLSGGFQPPHF. CDR3 nucleotides: TGTGCCAGCAGCTTGTCAGGGGGCTTTCAGCCCCCGCATTTT.

In this sample, this clonotype is medium-sized. The chain uses TRBV19 and TRBJ2-7; the D is unclear. V was pared by 3 bases and J by 2 bases, with 14 bases between. The CDR3 is made up of 15 amino acids. CDR1 is LNHDA, CDR2 SQIVND, per germline (reference sequence). The CDR3 DNA sequence: TGTGCCAGTAGTATGTTGGGTGGACGGACCTACGAGCAGTACTTC. It specifies CASSMLGGRTYEQYF.

This clonotype was recorded many times. The V and J genes are TRBV6-1 and TRBJ1-1; 10 bases are shared with TRBD1. V shed 7 bases, J shed 4 bases, and the junction held 6 bases outside the gene matches. Germline CDR1 reads MNHNS; CDR2 reads SASEGT. The CDR3 consists of 14 residues. The CDR3 reads CASIPRDRGTEAFF. DNA of the CDR3: TGTGCCAGCATTCCCCGGGACAGGGGCACTGAAGCTTTCTTT.

To note about this clonotype: Being one base from a much bigger clone, this may be a read error. The chain has TRBV7-9 and TRBJ2-3, with TRBD2 matching over 11 bases. CDR1 is SEHNR and CDR2 is FQNEAQ in the germline V gene (reference sequence). This CDR3 spans 16 amino acids. The CDR3 coding sequence is TGTGTCAGCAGCCATACTAGCGGGAGAGGAGCAGATACGCAGTATTTT. This encodes CVSSHTSGRGADTQYF.

The chain combines TRBV5-4 with TRBJ2-2; no clear D gene. The CDR3 runs to 12 residues. Germline V CDR1 and CDR2: SGHNT, YYREEE (reference sequence). The CDR3 loop is CFDPTNTGELFF. The CDR3, as DNA: TGTTTCGACCCAACGAACACCGGGGAGCTGTTTTTT.

In its sample, this clonotype ranks as medium-sized. The chain couples TRBV5-1 to TRBJ1-2, with D perhaps TRBD1 (5 bases). The germline V gene encodes CDR1 SGHRS and CDR2 YFSETQ. The CDR3 has 14 residues. Trimming pared 3 bases from V and 4 bases from J, leaving 13 bases between. The CDR3 DNA is TGCGCCAGCAGCTCTGAATGGGACCGCTATGGCTACACCTTC. It translates to CASSSEWDRYGYTF.